This T cell receptor beta chain appears in the sequencing data of a study of OX40 agonist ivuxolimab in advanced cancers. In the study overall: Treatment received earlier with anti-PD-1, anti-PD-L1 or anti-CTLA-4 agents was allowed, and under 50% had some.

The table came from immunoSEQ multiplex PCR; TCRdb's copy has only in-frame clones and leaves some out. The repertoire holds approximately 100,000 clones, with 87% as singletons. Study-wide results and caveats: In general, CD8+ T cells held more expanded clones than CD4+ did, on average.

This clone was seen a handful of times. Its target is unknown. Germline V gene sequence: CDR1 SGHVS, CDR2 FNYEAQ. Trimming pared 2 bases from V and 8 bases from J, leaving 12 bases between. The CDR3 is 13 residues long. At cycle 4 day 1, cycle 7 day 1, and baseline, blood was sampled. Sequenced material: CD4+ or CD8+ T cells sorted from blood, taken in a trial of the OX40 agonist ivuxolimab. The origin of this receptor is an adult with an advanced solid tumor such as melanoma, head and neck, liver or kidney cancer. The V call is TRBV7-6, the J call TRBJ1-2; D may be TRBD1 (6 bases). The CDR3 bases are TGTGCCAGCAGCTTAAATGGGGGCATAGGCTACACCTTC. It specifies CASSLNGGIGYTF.